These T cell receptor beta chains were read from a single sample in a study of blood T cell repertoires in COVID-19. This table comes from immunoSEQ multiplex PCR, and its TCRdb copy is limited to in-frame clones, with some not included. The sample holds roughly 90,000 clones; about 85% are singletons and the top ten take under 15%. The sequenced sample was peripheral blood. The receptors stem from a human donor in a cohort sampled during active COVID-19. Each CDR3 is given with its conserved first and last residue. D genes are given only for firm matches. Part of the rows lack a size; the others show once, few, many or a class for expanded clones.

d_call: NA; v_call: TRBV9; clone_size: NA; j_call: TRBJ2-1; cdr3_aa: CASSARVGEQFF; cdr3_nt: TGTGCCAGCAGCGCCAGGGTCGGCGAGCAGTTCTTC
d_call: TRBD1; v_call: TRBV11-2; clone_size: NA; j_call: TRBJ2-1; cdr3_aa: CASSLGTGYYEQFF; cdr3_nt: TGTGCCAGCAGCCTCGGGACAGGGTATTATGAGCAGTTCTTC
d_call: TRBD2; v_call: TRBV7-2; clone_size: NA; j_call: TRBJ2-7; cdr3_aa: CASSLVSLAGGVYEQYF; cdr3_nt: TGTGCCAGCAGCTTAGTAAGTTTAGCGGGAGGGGTCTACGAGCAGTACTTC
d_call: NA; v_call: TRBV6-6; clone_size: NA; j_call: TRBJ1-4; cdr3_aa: CASQEINGRGTEKLFF; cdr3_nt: TGTGCCAGCCAAGAGATCAACGGACGGGGTACTGAAAAACTGTTTTTT
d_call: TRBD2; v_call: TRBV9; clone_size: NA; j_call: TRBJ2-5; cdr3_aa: CASSVRLAGKRETQYF; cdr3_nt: TGTGCCAGCAGCGTCCGACTAGCGGGGAAACGAGAGACCCAGTACTTC
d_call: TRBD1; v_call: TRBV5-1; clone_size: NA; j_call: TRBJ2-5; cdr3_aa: CASSSKTGLETQYF; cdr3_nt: TGCGCCAGCAGCTCAAAGACAGGGCTGGAGACCCAGTACTTC
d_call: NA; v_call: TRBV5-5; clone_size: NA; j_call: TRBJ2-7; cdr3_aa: CASSLGRAADEQYF; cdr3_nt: TGTGCCAGCAGCTTGGGCAGGGCGGCCGACGAGCAGTACTTC
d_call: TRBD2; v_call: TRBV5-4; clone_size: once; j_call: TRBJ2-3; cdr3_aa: CASSFKRERLTDTQYF; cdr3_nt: TGTGCCAGCAGCTTTAAGCGGGAGCGCCTCACAGATACGCAGTATTTT
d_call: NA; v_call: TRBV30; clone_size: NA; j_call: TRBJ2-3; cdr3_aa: CAWSPLAGTDTQYF; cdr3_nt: TGTGCCTGGAGTCCTCTGGCGGGCACAGATACGCAGTATTTT
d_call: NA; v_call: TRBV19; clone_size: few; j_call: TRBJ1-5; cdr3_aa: CASSPTARGSNQPQHF; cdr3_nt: TGTGCCAGTAGCCCAACGGCAAGGGGATCTAATCAGCCCCAGCATTTT
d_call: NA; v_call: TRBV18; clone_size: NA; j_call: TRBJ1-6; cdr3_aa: CASSPGPASRGSPLHF; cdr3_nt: TGTGCCAGCTCACCAGGGCCTGCTTCTCGGGGATCACCCCTCCACTTT
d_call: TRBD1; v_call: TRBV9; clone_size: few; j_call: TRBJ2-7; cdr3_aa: CASSVRTGEGDEQYF; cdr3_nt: TGTGCCAGCAGCGTCAGGACAGGGGAAGGCGACGAGCAGTACTTC
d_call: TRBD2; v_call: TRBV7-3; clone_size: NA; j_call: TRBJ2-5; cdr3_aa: CASSPGTSGGATETQYF; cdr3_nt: TGTGCCAGCAGCCCCGGGACTAGCGGGGGGGCCACAGAGACCCAGTACTTC
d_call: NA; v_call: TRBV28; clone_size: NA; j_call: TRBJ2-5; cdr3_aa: CASKTAGGGGSGETQYF; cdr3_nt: TGTGCCAGCAAGACCGCAGGGGGCGGCGGGAGTGGAGAGACCCAGTACTTC
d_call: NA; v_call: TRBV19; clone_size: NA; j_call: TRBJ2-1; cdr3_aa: CASSIWNRAFDEQFF; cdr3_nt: TGTGCCAGTAGTATATGGAACAGGGCGTTCGATGAGCAGTTCTTC
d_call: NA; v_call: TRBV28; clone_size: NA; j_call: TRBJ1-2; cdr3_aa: CASTRGGGYGYTF; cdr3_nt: TGTGCCAGCACCCGCGGGGGGGGCTATGGCTACACCTTC
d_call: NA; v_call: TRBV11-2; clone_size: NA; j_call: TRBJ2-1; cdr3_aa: CASSAQTRSNEQFF; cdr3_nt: TGTGCCAGCAGCGCACAGACACGTTCTAATGAGCAGTTCTTC
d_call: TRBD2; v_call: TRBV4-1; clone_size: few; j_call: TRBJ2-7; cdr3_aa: CASSQERASGSYEQYF; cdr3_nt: TGCGCCAGCAGCCAAGAGCGGGCTAGCGGCTCCTACGAGCAGTACTTC
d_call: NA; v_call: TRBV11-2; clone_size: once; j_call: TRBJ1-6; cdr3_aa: CASSLKGPYRAYSPLHF; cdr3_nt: TGTGCCAGCAGCCTAAAGGGGCCTTACAGGGCTTATTCACCCCTCCACTTT
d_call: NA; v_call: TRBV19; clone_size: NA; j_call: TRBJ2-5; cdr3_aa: CASTSQGRETQYF; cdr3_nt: TGTGCCAGTACCTCTCAGGGGCGGGAGACCCAGTACTTC
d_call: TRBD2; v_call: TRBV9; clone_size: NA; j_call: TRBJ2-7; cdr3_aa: CASSVVGTSGRISSYEQYF; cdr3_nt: TGTGCCAGCAGCGTAGTAGGAACTAGCGGGAGGATTAGCTCCTACGAGCAGTACTTC
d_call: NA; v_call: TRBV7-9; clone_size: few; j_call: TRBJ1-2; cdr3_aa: CASSPSEGYTF; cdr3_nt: TGTGCCAGCAGCCCGAGTGAGGGCTACACCTTC
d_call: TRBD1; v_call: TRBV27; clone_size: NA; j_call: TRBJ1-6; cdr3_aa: CASSFLGQGGESLHF; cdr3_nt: TGTGCCAGCAGTTTTCTCGGACAGGGTGGTGAATCCCTCCACTTT
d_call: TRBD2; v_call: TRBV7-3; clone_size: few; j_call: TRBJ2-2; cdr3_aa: CASSPPGLAGGELFF; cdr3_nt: TGTGCCAGCAGCCCACCGGGACTAGCGGGCGGGGAGCTGTTTTTT
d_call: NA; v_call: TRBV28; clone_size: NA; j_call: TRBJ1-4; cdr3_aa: CASSQDRSREKLFF; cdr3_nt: TGTGCCAGCAGCCAGGACAGAAGCCGGGAAAAACTGTTTTTT
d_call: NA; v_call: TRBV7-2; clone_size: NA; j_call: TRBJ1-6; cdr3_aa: CASSLGQVGNSPLHF; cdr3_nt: TGTGCCAGCAGCTTAGGACAGGTGGGAAATTCACCCCTCCACTTT
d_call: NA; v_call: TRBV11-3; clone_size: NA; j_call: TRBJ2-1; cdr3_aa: CASSSADRRGEQFF; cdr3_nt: TGTGCCAGCAGCTCCGCCGATCGGAGAGGAGAGCAGTTCTTC
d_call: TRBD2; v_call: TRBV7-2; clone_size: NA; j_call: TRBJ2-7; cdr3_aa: CASSSGELAGVYEQYF; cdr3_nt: TGTGCCAGCAGCTCCGGAGAACTAGCGGGAGTCTACGAGCAGTACTTC
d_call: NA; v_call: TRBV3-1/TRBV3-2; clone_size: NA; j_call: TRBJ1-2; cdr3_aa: CASSQEERVGGSYTF; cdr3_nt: TGTGCCAGCAGCCAAGAAGAGCGGGTTGGGGGTTCCTACACCTTC
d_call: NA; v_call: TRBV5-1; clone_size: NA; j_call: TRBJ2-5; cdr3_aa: CASSWVRGTQETQYF; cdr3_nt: TGCGCCAGCAGCTGGGTGAGGGGGACGCAAGAGACCCAGTACTTC
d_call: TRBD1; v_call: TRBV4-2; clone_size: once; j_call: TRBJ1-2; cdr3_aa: CASRDRGGYTF; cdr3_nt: TGTGCCAGCAGGGACAGGGGCGGCTACACCTTC
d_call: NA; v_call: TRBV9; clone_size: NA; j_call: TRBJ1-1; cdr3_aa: CASSVEGGAGAFF; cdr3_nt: TGTGCCAGCAGCGTAGAGGGAGGGGCGGGCGCTTTCTTT
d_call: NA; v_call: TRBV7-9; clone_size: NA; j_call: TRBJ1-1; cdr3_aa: CASSSVTGFTEAFF; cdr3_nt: TGTGCCAGCAGTTCCGTGACAGGTTTCACTGAAGCTTTCTTT
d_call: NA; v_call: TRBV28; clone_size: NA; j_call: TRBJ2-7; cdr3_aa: CASSSPPGMVGEQYF; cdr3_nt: TGTGCCAGCAGTTCCCCCCCCGGGATGGTCGGCGAGCAGTACTTC
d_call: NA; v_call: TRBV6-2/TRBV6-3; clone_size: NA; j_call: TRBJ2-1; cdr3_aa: CASSYPPGTSLRINEQFF; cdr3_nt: TGTGCCAGCAGTTACCCCCCAGGAACTAGTTTGAGGATTAATGAGCAGTTCTTC
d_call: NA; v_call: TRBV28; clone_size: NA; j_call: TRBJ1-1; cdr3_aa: CASSQPAEVAEAFF; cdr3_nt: TGTGCCAGCAGCCAACCCGCGGAAGTGGCTGAAGCTTTCTTT
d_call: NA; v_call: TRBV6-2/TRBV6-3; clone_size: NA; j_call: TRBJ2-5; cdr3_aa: CASSYSRLRETQYF; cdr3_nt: TGTGCCAGCAGTTACTCACGTCTTCGGGAGACCCAGTACTTC
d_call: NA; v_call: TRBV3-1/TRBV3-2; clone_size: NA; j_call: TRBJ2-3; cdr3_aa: CASSPSLRLVGTDTQYF; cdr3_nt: TGTGCCAGCAGCCCATCCCTCAGACTAGTGGGGACAGATACGCAGTATTTT
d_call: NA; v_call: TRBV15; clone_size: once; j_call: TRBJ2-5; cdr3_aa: CATSSPERGGLFRETQYF; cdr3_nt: TGTGCCACCAGCAGCCCCGAAAGGGGAGGTTTGTTCCGAGAGACCCAGTACTTC
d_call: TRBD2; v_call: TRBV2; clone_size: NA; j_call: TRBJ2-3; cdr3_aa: CASRLAGGPDTQYF; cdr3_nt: TGTGCCAGCAGACTAGCGGGGGGGCCGGATACGCAGTATTTT
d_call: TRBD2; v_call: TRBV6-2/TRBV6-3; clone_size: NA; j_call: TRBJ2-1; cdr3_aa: CASSYEAGGLRNEQFF; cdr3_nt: TGTGCCAGCAGTTACGAGGCGGGAGGGCTCCGTAATGAGCAGTTCTTC
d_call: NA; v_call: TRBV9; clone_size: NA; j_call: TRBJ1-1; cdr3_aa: CASSVGTGGSRGTEAFF; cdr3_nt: TGTGCCAGCAGCGTAGGTACGGGGGGATCGCGAGGCACTGAAGCTTTCTTT